These 15 T cell receptor beta chains came from one sample sequenced in a study of early T cells in non-severe SARS-CoV-2 infection. TCRdb used MiXCR to reprocess the 5' RACE reads, holding one entry per CDR3 protein. The table has some 87,000 distinct CDR3 sequences, approximately 13% seen once. The material sequenced was whole blood. These receptors all come from an adult who was a healthcare worker with PCR-confirmed SARS-CoV-2 infection or an uninfected control (not recorded which).

CDR3 nucleotides: TGTGCCAGCAGCTTAGTTGGAGGGGACAGGTTGAACACTGAAGCTTTCTTT. This codes for CASSLVGGDRLNTEAFF. The V call is TRBV7-9, the J call TRBJ1-1, with 8 bases lining up with TRBD1. The CDR3 totals 17 residues. After removal of 1 base from V and 0 bases from J, the junction contained 7 bases not matched to a gene. CDR1 is SEHNR, CDR2 FQNEAQ, per germline (reference sequence).

This clonotype has a count of ten or more. V and J are TRBV4-1 and TRBJ1-4; no reliable D call. The CDR3 consists of 15 residues. Germline V gene data show CDR1 as MGHRA and CDR2 as YSYEKL. V shed 10 bases and J shed 6 bases, with 21 bases lying between them. The CDR3 loop reads CATTGLRAGDEKLFF. CDR3 coding DNA: TGCGCCACGACCGGGTTGAGGGCCGGCGATGAAAAACTGTTTTTT.

This clonotype was seen repeatedly, ten times or more. J is TRBJ2-5 and V is TRBV5-4, with D possibly matching TRBD2 (7 bases). Trimming removed 3 bases from V and 5 bases from J, with 11 bases in between. Germline assignment: CDR1 SGHNT and CDR2 YYREEE (reference sequence). The length of the CDR3 is 13 residues. For the CDR3, the DNA is TGTGCCAGCAGCTGGACAGCGGGGGAGACCCAGTACTTC. Amino acids: CASSWTAGETQYF.

The rearrangement links TRBV11-2 to TRBJ1-2; D unresolved. CDR3 length: 15 amino acids. The V and J ends lost 1 base and 8 bases respectively, with 17 bases between them. Germline values: CDR1 SGHAT, CDR2 FQNNGV. The CDR3 DNA follows: TGTGCCAGCAGCTTAGGCTTCACAAACAGTGGCGGCTACACCTTC. Protein product: CASSLGFTNSGGYTF.

This clonotype was detected ten times or more. This sequence joins TRBV4-2 and TRBJ1-4; weak D call: TRBD1 (6 bases). The CDR3 consists of 17 residues. V lost 3 bases to trimming and J lost 8 bases, with 22 bases between them. Per germline, CDR1 LGHNA and CDR2 YNFKEQ. DNA for the CDR3: TGTGCCAGCAGCCACCTCGACAGGCCCGCGCAGGGGGAAAAACTGTTTTTT. It codes for CASSHLDRPAQGEKLFF.

The CDR3 protein is CASSLPPTGGNTDTQYF. CDR3 coding DNA: TGTGCCAGCAGCTTACCGCCGACAGGAGGTAACACAGATACGCAGTATTTT. The chain links TRBV7-9 to TRBJ2-3, with D perhaps matching TRBD1 (6 bases). The length of the CDR3 is 17 residues. Germline assignment: CDR1 SEHNR and CDR2 FQNEAQ (reference sequence). The V end was cut by 2 bases, the J end by 2 bases, with 17 bases between.

V and J are TRBV6-2 or TRBV6-3 and TRBJ2-1; D is possibly TRBD2 (5 bases). Between the trimmed V and J ends, which lost 7 bases and 4 bases, there was a span of 17 bases. The germline gives CDR1 MNHEY, CDR2 SVGEGT. This CDR3 comprises 15 residues. The CDR3 is CASTDGNGGYNEQFF. In DNA, the CDR3 is TGTGCCAGCACCGACGGGAACGGCGGGTACAATGAGCAGTTCTTC.

J is TRBJ2-3 and V is TRBV29-1; no clear D gene. The CDR3 loop spans 11 amino acids. The V gene's germline CDR1 is SQVTM and CDR2 ANQGSEA. Trimming shortened V by 7 bases and J by 4 bases, and 9 bases separated the two germline ends. The CDR3 loop is CSAAVADTQYF. The CDR3 DNA is TGCAGCGCAGCAGTCGCAGATACGCAGTATTTT.

The chain couples TRBV15 to TRBJ1-5; D is ambiguous. The CDR3 has 12 amino acids. V lost 3 bases and J 8 bases, leaving 8 bases between the germline ends. Germline CDR1 and CDR2: LNHNV and YYDKDF (reference sequence). The CDR3: CATSRDLEPQHF. The CDR3 nucleotides are TGTGCCACCAGCAGGGACTTAGAGCCCCAGCATTTT. Using reference TRBV15 and TRBJ1-5 for the parts outside the CDR3, the full variable domain is DAMVIQNPRYQVTQFGKPVTLSCSQTLNHNVMYWYQQKSSQAPKLLFHYYDKDFNNEADTPDNFQSRRPNTSFCFLDIRSPGLGDTAMYLCATSRDLEPQHFGDGTRLSIL.

This clonotype was counted between two and nine times. CDR3 in amino acids: CATSRDRFAGTSTDTQYF. The CDR3 bases are TGTGCCACCAGCAGAGATCGTTTTGCGGGGACTAGCACAGATACGCAGTATTTT. The chain couples TRBV15 to TRBJ2-3; a possible D gene is TRBD2 (6 bases). This CDR3 comprises 18 residues. The germline CDR1 and CDR2 sequences are LNHNV and YYDKDF (reference sequence). Trimming removed 0 bases at V and 0 bases at J, with 16 bases between.

At least ten counts were recorded for this clonotype. The chain employs TRBV29-1 and TRBJ1-1; possible D gene TRBD1, 5 bases. Germline lookup yields CDR1 SQVTM and CDR2 ANQGSEA. V was trimmed by 7 bases and J by 2 bases, leaving 8 bases between them. This CDR3 is 11 amino acids long. The CDR3 protein is CSGGDNTEAFF. CDR3 coding DNA: TGCAGCGGGGGGGATAACACTGAAGCTTTCTTT.

This clonotype appeared a few times. The chain recombines TRBV19 with TRBJ2-2; D is possibly TRBD2 (6 bases). The germline V and J ends were trimmed by 6 bases and 1 base, with 15 bases remaining between them. The CDR3 is 16 residues long. The germline gives CDR1 LNHDA, CDR2 SQIVND (reference sequence). The DNA for the CDR3 is TGTGCCAGTAGCACCGGGGACTCCAAGAACACCGGGGAGCTGTTTTTT. Its translation: CASSTGDSKNTGELFF.

In this sample, this clonotype turned up many times. This sequence joins TRBV7-2 and TRBJ2-1; D assignment may be TRBD1 or TRBD2 (6 bases each). From germline, CDR1 is SGHTA and CDR2 FQGNSA. V lost 5 bases, J lost 12 bases, and 20 bases lay in between. This CDR3 is built from 14 residues. The CDR3 nucleotides are TGTGCCAGCAGCATGCTAAAGGGGGGTTCACGGCAGTTCTTC. Encoded protein: CASSMLKGGSRQFF.

This clonotype came up many times. The chain uses TRBV12-3 or TRBV12-4 and TRBJ1-2; D is unresolved. The CDR3 covers 16 residues. The ends were cut back, 4 bases at V and 8 bases at J, with 23 bases in the middle. CDR3 sequence: CASSSRNSGSVGGYTF. Written as DNA, the CDR3 is TGTGCCAGCAGTTCACGGAACAGCGGGTCGGTGGGAGGCTACACCTTC.

In its sample, this clonotype was seen a few times. The rearrangement links TRBV7-9 to TRBJ2-5; a possible D gene is TRBD2 (6 bases). Germline loops: CDR1 SEHNR, CDR2 FQNEAQ (reference sequence). V was cut by 4 bases and J by 3 bases, with 15 bases left in between. The CDR3 has 15 residues. The CDR3 is CASSSPRDSEETQYF. The DNA of the CDR3 is TGTGCCAGCAGCTCCCCCCGGGACTCAGAAGAGACCCAGTACTTC.